The table lists the clone carrying this T cell receptor beta chain with a count of one. Germline values: CDR1 DFQATT, CDR2 SNEGSKA (reference sequence). The CDR3 has 15 residues. The V end lost 3 bases, the J end lost 0 bases, and 15 bases lay between the germline ends. The method was immunoSEQ multiplex PCR; TCRdb's version includes in-frame clones alone and lacks a portion of them. Of some 210,000 clones in the sample, roughly nine tenths were seen once. This record belongs to a study of blood T cell repertoires in COVID-19. The V gene is TRBV20-1, the J gene TRBJ2-7; D is perhaps TRBD2 (6 bases). The receptor's source is a man aged 55 to 70 with COVID-19, enrolled during active disease. Sequencing used peripheral blood. The CDR3 sequence is CSASWPSRGSYEQYF. The CDR3 coding sequence is TGCAGTGCTAGTTGGCCTTCGCGGGGCTCCTACGAGCAGTACTTC.